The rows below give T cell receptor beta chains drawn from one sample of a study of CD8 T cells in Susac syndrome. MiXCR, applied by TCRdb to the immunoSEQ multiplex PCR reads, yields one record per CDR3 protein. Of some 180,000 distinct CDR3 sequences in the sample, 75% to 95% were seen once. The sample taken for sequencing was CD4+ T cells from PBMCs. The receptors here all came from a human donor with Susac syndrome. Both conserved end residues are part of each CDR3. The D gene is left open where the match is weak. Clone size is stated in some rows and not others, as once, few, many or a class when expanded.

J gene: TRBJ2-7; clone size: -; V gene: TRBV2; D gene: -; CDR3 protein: CASSEMTYEQYF; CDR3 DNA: TGTGCCAGCAGTGAAATGACCTACGAGCAGTACTTC
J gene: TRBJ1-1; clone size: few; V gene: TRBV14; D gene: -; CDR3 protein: CASSRAFF; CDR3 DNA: TGTGCCAGCAGCCGGGCTTTCTTT
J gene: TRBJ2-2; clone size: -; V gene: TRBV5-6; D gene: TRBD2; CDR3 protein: CASSRLAGSTNTGELFF; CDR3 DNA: TGTGCCAGCAGCCGACTAGCGGGGTCAACGAACACCGGGGAGCTGTTTTTT
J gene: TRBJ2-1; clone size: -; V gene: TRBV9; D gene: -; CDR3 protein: CASSETGSSYNEQFF; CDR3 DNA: TGTGCCAGCAGTGAAACAGGGAGCTCCTACAATGAGCAGTTCTTC
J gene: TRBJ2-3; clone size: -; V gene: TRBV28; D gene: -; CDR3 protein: CASSLIGTQYF; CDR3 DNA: TGTGCCAGCAGTTTAATCGGTACGCAGTATTTT
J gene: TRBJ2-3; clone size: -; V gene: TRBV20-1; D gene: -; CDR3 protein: CSAPPGSGDTQYF; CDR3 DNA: TGCAGTGCGCCCCCGGGGTCGGGAGATACGCAGTATTTT
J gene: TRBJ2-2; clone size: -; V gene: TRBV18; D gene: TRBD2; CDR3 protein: CASSPPSGGSNTGELFF; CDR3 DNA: TGTGCCAGCTCACCACCTAGCGGGGGCTCGAACACCGGGGAGCTGTTTTTT
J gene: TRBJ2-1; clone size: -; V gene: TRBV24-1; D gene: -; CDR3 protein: CATSGRTGSGDLEQFF; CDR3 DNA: TGTGCCACCAGTGGCAGAACAGGTTCAGGGGACCTTGAGCAGTTCTTC
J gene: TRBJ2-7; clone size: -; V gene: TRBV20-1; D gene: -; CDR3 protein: CSARAGTAEYEQYF; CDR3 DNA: TGCAGTGCTAGAGCCGGGACCGCCGAGTACGAGCAGTACTTC
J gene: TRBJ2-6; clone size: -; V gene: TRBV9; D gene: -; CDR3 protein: CASSRRPSSGANVLTF; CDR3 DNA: TGTGCCAGCAGCCGGCGCCCTAGCTCTGGGGCCAACGTCCTGACTTTC
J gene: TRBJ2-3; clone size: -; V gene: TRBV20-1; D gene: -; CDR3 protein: CSARVPGGGDTQYF; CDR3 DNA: TGCAGTGCTAGAGTACCAGGGGGGGGAGATACGCAGTATTTT
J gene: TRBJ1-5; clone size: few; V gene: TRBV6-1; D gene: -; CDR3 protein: CASSAASGIQPQHF; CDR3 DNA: TGTGCCAGCAGTGCAGCAAGCGGGATACAGCCCCAGCATTTT
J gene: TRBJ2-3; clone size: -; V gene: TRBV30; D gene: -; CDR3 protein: CAWRISKWDTQYF; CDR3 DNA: TGTGCCTGGAGAATCTCTAAATGGGATACGCAGTATTTT
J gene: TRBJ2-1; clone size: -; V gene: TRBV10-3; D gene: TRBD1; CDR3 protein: CATEPGQGVHNEQFF; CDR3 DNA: TGTGCCACCGAACCGGGACAGGGGGTTCACAATGAGCAGTTCTTC
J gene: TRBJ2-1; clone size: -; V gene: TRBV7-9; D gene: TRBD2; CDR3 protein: CASSRTSGGLRYNEQFF; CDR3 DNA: TGTGCCAGCAGCCGGACTAGCGGGGGTCTAAGGTACAATGAGCAGTTCTTC
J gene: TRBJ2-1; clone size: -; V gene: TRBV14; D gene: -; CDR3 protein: CASSQGPVQFF; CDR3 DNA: TGTGCCAGCAGCCAAGGCCCCGTGCAGTTCTTC
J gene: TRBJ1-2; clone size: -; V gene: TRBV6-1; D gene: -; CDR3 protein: CASSEGMQVPYGYTF; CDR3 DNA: TGTGCCAGCAGTGAAGGGATGCAGGTCCCCTATGGCTACACCTTC
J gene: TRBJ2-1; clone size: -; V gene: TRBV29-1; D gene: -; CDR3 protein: CRGRGFEQFF; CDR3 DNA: TGCAGGGGCCGGGGCTTTGAGCAGTTCTTC
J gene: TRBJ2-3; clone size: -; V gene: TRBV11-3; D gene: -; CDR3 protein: CASRDSSIDRRTDTQYF; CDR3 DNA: TGTGCCAGCAGGGACTCCAGTATAGACAGGAGGACAGATACGCAGTATTTT
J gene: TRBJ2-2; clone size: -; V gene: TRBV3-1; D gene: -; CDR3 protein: CASSQDRAGELFF; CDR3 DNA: TGTGCCAGCAGCCAAGATAGGGCCGGGGAGCTGTTTTTT
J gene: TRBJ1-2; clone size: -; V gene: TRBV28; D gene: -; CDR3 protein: CASTISGGENGYTF; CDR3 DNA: TGTGCCAGCACCATCTCGGGGGGCGAGAATGGCTACACCTTC
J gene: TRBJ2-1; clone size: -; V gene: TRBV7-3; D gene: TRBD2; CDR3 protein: CASSLLPGGPNYNEQFF; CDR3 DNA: TGTGCCAGCAGCTTATTACCGGGGGGGCCGAACTACAATGAGCAGTTCTTC